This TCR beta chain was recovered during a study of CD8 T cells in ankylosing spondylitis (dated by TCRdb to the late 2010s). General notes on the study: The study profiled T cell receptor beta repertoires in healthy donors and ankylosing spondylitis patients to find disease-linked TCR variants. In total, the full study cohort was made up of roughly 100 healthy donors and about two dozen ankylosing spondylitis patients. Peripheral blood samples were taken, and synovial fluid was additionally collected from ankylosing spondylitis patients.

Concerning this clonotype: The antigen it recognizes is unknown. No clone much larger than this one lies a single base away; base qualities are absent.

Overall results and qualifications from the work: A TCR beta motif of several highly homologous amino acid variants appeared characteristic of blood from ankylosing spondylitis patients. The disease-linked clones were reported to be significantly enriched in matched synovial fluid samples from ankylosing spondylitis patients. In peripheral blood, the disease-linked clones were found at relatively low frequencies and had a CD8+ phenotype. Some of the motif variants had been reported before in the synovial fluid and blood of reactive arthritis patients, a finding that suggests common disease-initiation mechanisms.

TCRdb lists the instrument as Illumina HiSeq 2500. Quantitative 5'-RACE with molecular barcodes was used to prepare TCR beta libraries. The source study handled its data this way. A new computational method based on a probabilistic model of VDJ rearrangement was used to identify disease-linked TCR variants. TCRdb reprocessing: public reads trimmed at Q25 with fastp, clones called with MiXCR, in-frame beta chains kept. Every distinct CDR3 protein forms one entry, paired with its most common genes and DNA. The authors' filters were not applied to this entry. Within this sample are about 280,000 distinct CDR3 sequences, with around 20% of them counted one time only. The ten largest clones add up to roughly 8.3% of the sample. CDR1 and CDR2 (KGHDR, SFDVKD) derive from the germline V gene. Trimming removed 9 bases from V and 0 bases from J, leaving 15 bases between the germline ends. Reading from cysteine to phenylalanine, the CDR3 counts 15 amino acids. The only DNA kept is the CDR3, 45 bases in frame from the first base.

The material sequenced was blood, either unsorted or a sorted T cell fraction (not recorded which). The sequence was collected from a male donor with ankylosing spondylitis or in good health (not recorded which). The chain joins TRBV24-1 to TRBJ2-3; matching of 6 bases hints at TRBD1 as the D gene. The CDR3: CATQRRDTSTDTQYF. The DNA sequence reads TGTGCCACCCAGCGCCGGGACACTAGCACAGATACGCAGTATTTT.